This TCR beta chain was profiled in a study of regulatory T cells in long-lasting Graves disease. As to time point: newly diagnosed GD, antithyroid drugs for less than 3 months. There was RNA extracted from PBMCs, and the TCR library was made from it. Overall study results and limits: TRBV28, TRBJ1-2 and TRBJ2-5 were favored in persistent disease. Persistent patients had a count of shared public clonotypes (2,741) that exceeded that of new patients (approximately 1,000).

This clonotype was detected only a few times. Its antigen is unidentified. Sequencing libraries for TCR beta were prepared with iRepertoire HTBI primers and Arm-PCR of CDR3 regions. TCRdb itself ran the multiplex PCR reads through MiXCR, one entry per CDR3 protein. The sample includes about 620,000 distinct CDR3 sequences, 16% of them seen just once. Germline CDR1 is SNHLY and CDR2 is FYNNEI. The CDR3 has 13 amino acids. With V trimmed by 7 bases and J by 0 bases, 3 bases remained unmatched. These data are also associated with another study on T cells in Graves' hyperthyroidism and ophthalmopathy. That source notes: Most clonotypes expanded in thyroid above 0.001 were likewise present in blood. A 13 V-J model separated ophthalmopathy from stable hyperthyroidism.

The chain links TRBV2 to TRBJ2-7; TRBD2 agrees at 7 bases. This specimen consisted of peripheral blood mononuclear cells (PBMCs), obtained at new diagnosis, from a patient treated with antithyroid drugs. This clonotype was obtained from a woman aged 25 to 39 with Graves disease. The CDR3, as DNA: TGTGCCAGCACCAGCGGGAACTCCTACGAGCAGTACTTC. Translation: CASTSGNSYEQYF.